This TCR beta chain was obtained from a study of CD8+ T cells in alopecia areata. Study-level background: A 6-month off-drug phase came after tofacitinib, which had lasted 6 to 18 months. Study-wide points: Normal skin contains resident alphabeta T cells, and these are also sequenced in scalp samples. Especially in alopecia totalis/universalis, lesional scalp showed greater clonality than normal scalp did.

With respect to this clone: Its antigen is not known.

Investigators isolated RNA and reverse transcribed it into cDNA to act as the sequencing template. Clones were read by immunoSEQ multiplex PCR, and TCRdb kept only the in-frame ones, dropping some. Among 120,000 to 150,000 clones listed, around 87% were seen once. The V segment lost 4 bases and the J segment 0 bases; nucleotides outside the gene matches: 14. CDR3 length: 19 residues. From germline, CDR1 is PRHDT and CDR2 FYEKMQ (reference sequence). This clonotype was obtained from a human donor with alopecia areata. This chain connects TRBV13 to TRBJ2-5, with TRBD2 matching over 10 bases. The specimen was CD8+ T cells sorted from blood, collected at week 0. The CDR3 loop is CASSYVTQRGGSHQETQYF. Here the CDR3 DNA reads TGTGCCAGCAGCTACGTCACTCAGCGGGGGGGCTCCCACCAAGAGACCCAGTACTTC.